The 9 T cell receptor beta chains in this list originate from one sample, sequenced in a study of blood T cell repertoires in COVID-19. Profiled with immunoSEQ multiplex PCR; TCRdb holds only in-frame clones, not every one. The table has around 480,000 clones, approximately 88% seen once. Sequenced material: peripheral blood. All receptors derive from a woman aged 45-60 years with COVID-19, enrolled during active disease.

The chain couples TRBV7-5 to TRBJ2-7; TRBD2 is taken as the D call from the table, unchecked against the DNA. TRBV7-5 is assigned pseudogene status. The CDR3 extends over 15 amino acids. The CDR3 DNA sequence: TGTGCCAGAAGCCTTAGACTAGCGGGGACCTACGAGCAGTACTTC. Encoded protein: CARSLRLAGTYEQYF.

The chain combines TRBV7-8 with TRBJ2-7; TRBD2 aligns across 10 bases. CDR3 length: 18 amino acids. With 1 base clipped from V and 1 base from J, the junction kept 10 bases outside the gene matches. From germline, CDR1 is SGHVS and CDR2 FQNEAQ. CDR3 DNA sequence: TGTGCCAGCAGCTTAGGCCCTCGTAGCGGGGGGAATTCCTACGAGCAGTACTTC. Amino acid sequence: CASSLGPRSGGNSYEQYF.

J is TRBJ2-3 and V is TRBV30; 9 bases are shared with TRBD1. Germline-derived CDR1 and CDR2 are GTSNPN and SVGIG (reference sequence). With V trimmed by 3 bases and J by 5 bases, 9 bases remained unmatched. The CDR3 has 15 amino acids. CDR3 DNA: TGTGCCTGGAGCAAGAGGACAGGGGTGGGAGATACGCAGTATTTT. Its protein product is CAWSKRTGVGDTQYF.

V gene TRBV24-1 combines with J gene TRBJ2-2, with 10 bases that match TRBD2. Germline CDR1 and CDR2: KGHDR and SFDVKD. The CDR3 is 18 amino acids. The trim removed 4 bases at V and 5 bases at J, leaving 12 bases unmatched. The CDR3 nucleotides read TGTGCCACCAGTGACCCCGTGAGCGGGGGGGCGGGTACCGGGGAGCTGTTTTTT. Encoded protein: CATSDPVSGGAGTGELFF.

The DNA of the CDR3 is TGCGCCAGCAGCCCCGGGACATACGAGCAGTACTTC. Protein sequence: CASSPGTYEQYF. The chain recombines TRBV5-1 with TRBJ2-7, with D possibly being TRBD1 (6 bases). In germline, CDR1 is SGHRS, CDR2 YFSETQ. The CDR3 loop spans 12 amino acids. The germline V and J ends were trimmed by 4 bases and 4 bases, with 9 bases remaining between them.

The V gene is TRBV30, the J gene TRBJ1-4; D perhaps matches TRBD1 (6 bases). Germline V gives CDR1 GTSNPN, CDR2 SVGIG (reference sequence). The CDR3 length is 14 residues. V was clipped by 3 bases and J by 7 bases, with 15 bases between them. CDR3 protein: CAWSETGRGEKLFF. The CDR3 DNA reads TGTGCCTGGAGCGAAACAGGGAGGGGTGAAAAACTGTTTTTT.

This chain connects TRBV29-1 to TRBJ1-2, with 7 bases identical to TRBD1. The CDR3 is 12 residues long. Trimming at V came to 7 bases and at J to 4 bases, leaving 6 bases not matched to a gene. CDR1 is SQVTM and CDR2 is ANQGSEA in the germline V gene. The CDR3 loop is CSATGEAYGYTF. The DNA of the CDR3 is TGCAGCGCTACAGGGGAGGCCTATGGCTACACCTTC.

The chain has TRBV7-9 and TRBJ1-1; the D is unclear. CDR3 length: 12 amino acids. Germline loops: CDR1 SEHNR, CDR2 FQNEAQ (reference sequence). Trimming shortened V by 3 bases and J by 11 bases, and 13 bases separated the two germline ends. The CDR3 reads CASSFNPTGAFF. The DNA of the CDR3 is TGTGCCAGCAGCTTCAACCCCACCGGGGCTTTCTTT.

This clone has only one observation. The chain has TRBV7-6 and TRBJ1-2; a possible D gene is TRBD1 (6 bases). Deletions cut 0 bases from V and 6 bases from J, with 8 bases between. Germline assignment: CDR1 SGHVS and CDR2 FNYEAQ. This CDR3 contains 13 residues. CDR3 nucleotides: TGTGCCAGCAGCTTAGCTGGGGGCGATGGCTACACCTTC. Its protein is CASSLAGGDGYTF.